What follows are 30 T cell receptor beta chains derived from one specimen sequenced in a study of T cell responses to AZD1222 COVID-19 vaccine. The data were produced by immunoSEQ multiplex PCR, yet TCRdb's version contains in-frame clones alone and is incomplete. Seen here are 150,000 or so clones, 70% to 90% observed once, and the top ten hold approximately 3.6%. Sequenced here: peripheral blood, sampled on day 0 of MenACWY control vaccination. The receptor source for this set is an adult in good health.

The chain carries TRBV7-6 and TRBJ2-6, with D possibly matching TRBD1 (6 bases). The CDR3 totals 20 residues. Per the germline V gene, CDR1 is SGHVS and CDR2 is FNYEAQ. Trimming took off 1 base at V and 0 bases at J, with 19 bases between the two ends. The CDR3 spells CASSLESDSYPSSGANVLTF. DNA for the CDR3: TGTGCCAGCAGCTTAGAGTCGGACAGCTACCCAAGCTCTGGGGCCAACGTCCTGACTTTC.

The chain carries TRBV7-9 and TRBJ2-5, with D tentatively TRBD1 or TRBD2 (5 bases each). The CDR3 loop spans 16 amino acids. Trimming shortened V by 0 bases and J by 1 base, and 12 bases separated the two germline ends. Germline CDR1 and CDR2: SEHNR and FQNEAQ (reference sequence). This chain's CDR3 is CASSLARGSSQETQYF. The CDR3 DNA reads TGTGCCAGCAGCTTAGCGAGGGGCAGTTCCCAAGAGACCCAGTACTTC.

V gene TRBV9 combines with J gene TRBJ2-1; 10 positions agree with TRBD2. The CDR3 is 15 amino acids. Trimming cost V 4 bases and J 3 bases; bases outside gene matches: 4. The germline V gene encodes CDR1 SGDLS and CDR2 YYNGEE. The CDR3 bases are TGTGCCAGCAGCTCAAGCGGGGGGGTCTACAATGAGCAGTTCTTC. Its translation: CASSSSGGVYNEQFF.

V is TRBV6-5 and J is TRBJ2-4; 8 bases align to TRBD1. Per germline, CDR1 MNHEY and CDR2 SVGAGI. The V and J ends lost 5 bases and 7 bases, in that order; junction bases with no gene match: 4. The CDR3 spans 13 residues. The chain's CDR3 is CASSQDRENIQYF. The CDR3 coding sequence is TGTGCCAGCAGTCAGGACAGGGAGAACATTCAGTACTTC.

The chain carries TRBV11-3 and TRBJ2-7, with a weak D call TRBD1 (7 bases). This CDR3 contains 17 residues. Trimming removed 1 base at V and 0 bases at J, with 16 bases between. Germline assignment: CDR1 SGHNT and CDR2 YENEEA. CDR3 loop: CASSLGGGTVYSYEQYF. In DNA, the CDR3 is TGTGCCAGCAGCTTAGGTGGAGGGACAGTCTACTCCTACGAGCAGTACTTC.

As regards this clone: No conserved phenylalanine or tryptophan ends this CDR3, so it is likely a read error. V and J are TRBV12-3 or TRBV12-4 and TRBJ1-2; no reliable D call. The CDR3 has 12 residues. V was shortened by 3 bases and J by 8 bases, with 10 bases between the two germline ends. The CDR3 protein is CASSFLGGGYTL. CDR3 nucleotide sequence: TGTGCCAGCAGTTTTTTAGGCGGAGGCTACACCCTC.

The chain couples TRBV6-5 to TRBJ1-2, with 9 bases matching TRBD1. Germline CDR1 reads MNHEY; CDR2 reads SVGAGI. This CDR3 has 14 residues. Germline trimming cut 8 bases from V and 1 base from J; bases unmatched to any gene: 5. The CDR3 reads CASVTGGVNYGYTF. The CDR3 nucleotides are TGTGCCAGCGTTACAGGGGGCGTTAACTATGGCTACACCTTC.

This clone was seen a few times. DNA for the CDR3: TGTGCCAGCAGGTACCTTCCCGCGGGACAGGGTGGGGAGCAGTACTTC. As protein: CASRYLPAGQGGEQYF. V is TRBV2 and J is TRBJ2-7; 9 nucleotides match TRBD1. The germline CDR1 and CDR2 sequences are SNHLY and FYNNEI. J was trimmed by 7 bases and V by 6 bases; bases with no gene match: 16. This CDR3 comprises 16 residues.

V gene TRBV2 combines with J gene TRBJ1-1, with TRBD1 as a possible D gene (6 bases). CDR1 is SNHLY and CDR2 is FYNNEI in the germline V gene. Trimming cost V 6 bases and J 0 bases, with 11 bases left between them. The CDR3 spans 14 residues. Written as DNA, the CDR3 is TGTGCCAGCAGACCAGACAGGCTGAACACTGAAGCTTTCTTT. Its translation is CASRPDRLNTEAFF.

This rearrangement joins TRBV7-9 to TRBJ1-1, with D maybe TRBD1 (5 bases). Germline V gene data show CDR1 as SEHNR and CDR2 as FQNEAQ (reference sequence). The length of the CDR3 is 14 residues. V lost 5 bases to trimming and J lost 2 bases, with 12 bases between them. Here the CDR3 DNA reads TGTGCCAGCAGCCCCGGGGCAGATAACACTGAAGCTTTCTTT. It encodes CASSPGADNTEAFF.

This chain connects TRBV3-1 (or the pseudogene TRBV3-2) to TRBJ1-1; D may be TRBD1 (6 bases). CDR1 and CDR2 (germline): LGHDT, YNNKEL (reference sequence). Trimming cost V 4 bases and J 1 base, with 13 bases left between them. This CDR3 spans 15 amino acids. The CDR3 DNA follows: TGTGCCAGCAGCCCGCCTTGGGGGGCGAACACTGAAGCTTTCTTT. This translates into CASSPPWGANTEAFF.

In its sample, this clone was seen once. The chain is built from TRBV4-1 and TRBJ1-3; D not resolved. Between the trimmed V and J ends, which lost 4 bases and 0 bases, there was a span of 13 bases. Per germline, CDR1 MGHRA and CDR2 YSYEKL. CDR3 length equals 16 residues. The CDR3 DNA reads as TGCGCCAGCAGCCTGCTTGACGGCCGCTCTGGAAACACCATATATTTT. Protein: CASSLLDGRSGNTIYF.

The V and J genes are TRBV2 and TRBJ1-1; a weak D match, TRBD1 (5 bases). V was trimmed by 4 bases and J by 3 bases, leaving 12 bases between them. Germline-derived CDR1 and CDR2 are SNHLY and FYNNEI. The length of the CDR3 is 14 residues. The CDR3 sequence is CASSVGGGYTEAFF. CDR3 DNA: TGTGCCAGCAGTGTGGGGGGTGGGTACACTGAAGCTTTCTTT.

The V and J genes are TRBV9 and TRBJ2-5, with a possible D match to TRBD2 (6 bases). V lost 2 bases and J lost 2, with 13 bases in between. The CDR3 is 15 amino acids. CDR1 SGDLS and CDR2 YYNGEE come from the germline V gene. DNA for the CDR3: TGTGCCAGCAGCGTTGGAGGGGCTAAGCAAGAGACCCAGTACTTC. Its translation is CASSVGGAKQETQYF.

The chain combines TRBV10-2 with TRBJ2-1, with a possible D match to TRBD2 (6 bases). Germline V CDR1 and CDR2: WSHSY, SAAADI. The V end was cut by 2 bases, the J end by 12 bases, with 17 bases between. The CDR3 contains 14 residues. CDR3 bases: TGCGCCAGCAGTGAGGCCCTAGCGCCGAGGGGGCAGTTCTTC. Residues: CASSEALAPRGQFF.

This chain connects TRBV7-2 to TRBJ2-6; D call uncertain. V was pared by 7 bases and J by 3 bases, with 10 bases between. In germline, CDR1 is SGHTA, CDR2 FQGNSA. The CDR3 extends over 14 amino acids. Here the CDR3 DNA reads TGTGCCAGCACCCTCCGAGGTGGGGCCAACGTCCTGACTTTC. Translated: CASTLRGGANVLTF.

The chain uses TRBV7-9 and TRBJ2-6, with 7 bases fitting TRBD2. Germline values: CDR1 SEHNR, CDR2 FQNEAQ (reference sequence). V lost 0 bases, J lost 2 bases, and 1 base stayed unmatched. The length of the CDR3 is 16 residues. Here the CDR3 reads CASSLAAGAGANVLTF. CDR3 bases: TGTGCCAGCAGCTTAGCGGCGGGAGCTGGGGCCAACGTCCTGACTTTC. Full variable domain (outside the CDR3, taken from reference TRBV7-9 and TRBJ2-6): DTGVSQNPRHKITKRGQNVTFRCDPISEHNRLYWYRQTLGQGPEFLTYFQNEAQLEKSRLLSDRFSAERPKGSFSTLEIQRTEQGDSAMYLCASSLAAGAGANVLTFGAGSRLTVL.

V is TRBV11-2 and J is TRBJ1-6; a weak D match, TRBD1 (5 bases). CDR1 and CDR2 from the germline V gene are SGHAT and FQNNGV. CDR3 length: 14 residues. Trimming pared 2 bases from V and 7 bases from J, leaving 9 bases between. CDR3 nucleotide sequence: TGTGCCAGCAGCTTAAGACAGCAAAATTCACCCCTCCACTTT. Its protein product is CASSLRQQNSPLHF.

CDR3 sequence reads: CASSYSTGGWGYGYTF. DNA for the CDR3: TGTGCCAGCAGTTACTCGACAGGGGGTTGGGGCTATGGCTACACCTTC. The rearrangement links TRBV6-5 to TRBJ1-2; 9 positions agree with TRBD1. Germline CDR1 and CDR2: MNHEY and SVGAGI. J gave up 4 bases and V 0 bases, and 6 bases lay outside the gene matches. The CDR3 sequence is 16 residues long.

The genes are TRBV5-8 and TRBJ1-1; TRBD1 is a possible D gene (5 bases). Trimming stripped 4 bases from V and 3 bases from J, with 19 bases between. The CDR3 contains 16 residues. From germline, CDR1 is SGHTS and CDR2 YDEGEE. The DNA for the CDR3 is TGTGCCAGCAGCCTCCGTACATGGGACTTTGACACTGAAGCTTTCTTT. This encodes CASSLRTWDFDTEAFF.

This chain uses TRBV5-6 with TRBJ2-3, with 7 bases lining up with TRBD2. The CDR3 contains 15 residues. With V trimmed by 4 bases and J by 4 bases, 9 bases remained unmatched. Germline V gives CDR1 SGHDT, CDR2 YYEEEE. The CDR3 loop reads CASSQRLAVADTQYF. Written as DNA, the CDR3 is TGTGCCAGCAGCCAACGACTAGCTGTGGCAGATACGCAGTATTTT.

V and J are TRBV19 and TRBJ1-4; TRBD1 might be the D (6 bases). The CDR3 runs 15 residues. CDR1 and CDR2 (germline): LNHDA, SQIVND (reference sequence). V dropped 3 bases and J dropped 0 bases, with 8 bases sitting between them. CDR3 sequence reads: CASSIGTSTNEKLFF. In DNA form, the CDR3 reads TGTGCCAGTAGTATCGGGACATCAACTAATGAAAAACTGTTTTTT.

The chain is built from TRBV5-1 and TRBJ1-1; 9 nucleotides align to TRBD1. CDR1 is SGHRS and CDR2 is YFSETQ in the germline V gene. The CDR3 has 14 residues. Unmatched junction bases numbered 2, after V lost 0 bases and J lost 5 bases. The DNA for the CDR3 is TGCGCCAGCAGCTTGGCACAGGGGGCGACTGAAGCTTTCTTT. Amino acids: CASSLAQGATEAFF. Together with reference TRBV5-1 and TRBJ1-1, the CDR3 gives the full variable domain: KAGVTQTPRYLIKTRGQQVTLSCSPISGHRSVSWYQQTPGQGLQFLFEYFSETQRNKGNFPGRFSGRQFSNSRSEMNVSTLELGDSALYLCASSLAQGATEAFFGQGTRLTVV.

The rearrangement uses TRBV15 and TRBJ1-1; D is possibly TRBD1 (5 bases). Trimming removed 2 bases from V and 5 bases from J, with 6 bases in between. The CDR3 is 12 amino acids. CDR1 LNHNV and CDR2 YYDKDF come from the germline V gene (reference sequence). Here the CDR3 reads CATSRQGTEAFF. The CDR3 nucleotides are TGTGCCACCAGCAGACAGGGTACTGAAGCTTTCTTT.

This sequence joins TRBV5-5 and TRBJ1-5; maybe TRBD1 (5 bases). CDR3 length equals 18 residues. CDR1 SGHKS and CDR2 YYEKEE come from the germline V gene (reference sequence). Trimming left V 1 base short and J 0 bases short, with 17 bases between. Written as DNA, the CDR3 is TGTGCCAGCAGCTTGTCCCTATCCCGGGGGGATAGCAATCAGCCCCAGCATTTT. It codes for CASSLSLSRGDSNQPQHF. The whole variable domain, filled in from reference TRBV5-5 and TRBJ1-5, reads DAGVTQSPTHLIKTRGQQVTLRCSPISGHKSVSWYQQVLGQGPQFIFQYYEKEERGRGNFPDRFSARQFPNYSSELNVNALLLGDSALYLCASSLSLSRGDSNQPQHFGDGTRLSIL.

V is TRBV19 and J is TRBJ1-5; 8 positions agree with TRBD1. Germline V gene lookup returns CDR1 LNHDA and CDR2 SQIVND (reference sequence). V was pared by 7 bases and J by 4 bases, with 12 bases of the junction left unmatched. There are 16 residues in the CDR3. The CDR3 region is CASTPLGQGGNQPQHF. The CDR3 DNA reads TGTGCCAGTACCCCACTTGGACAGGGCGGAAATCAGCCCCAGCATTTT.

This clone has a single count. The chain is built from TRBV6-5 and TRBJ2-5; D possibly corresponds to TRBD1 (6 bases). Trimming took off 0 bases at V and 3 bases at J, with 11 bases between the two ends. The CDR3 totals 15 residues. Germline CDR1 MNHEY, CDR2 SVGAGI. CDR3 coding DNA: TGTGCCAGCAGTTACTCGGGGACACGGAAAGAGACCCAGTACTTC. It encodes CASSYSGTRKETQYF.

V and J are TRBV11-2 and TRBJ1-1, with D hard to call. CDR1 is SGHAT, CDR2 FQNNGV, per germline. This CDR3 region has 11 residues. The ends were cut back, 8 bases at V and 0 bases at J, with 4 bases in the middle. CDR3 in amino acids: CASGLNTEAFF. The CDR3 DNA is TGTGCCAGCGGTTTGAACACTGAAGCTTTCTTT.

The V gene is TRBV27, the J gene TRBJ1-6; maybe TRBD1 (5 bases). Trimming removed 8 bases from V and 8 bases from J, with 7 bases in between. Germline CDR1 is MNHEY and CDR2 is SMNVEV (reference sequence). The CDR3 has 11 residues. The CDR3 nucleotides are TGTGCCAGCGGCAGGGATTCACCCCTCCACTTT. This sequence encodes CASGRDSPLHF.

V and J are TRBV27 and TRBJ1-1; unclear D gene. This CDR3 has 13 amino acids. Germline-derived CDR1 and CDR2 are MNHEY and SMNVEV (reference sequence). The germline V and J ends were trimmed by 2 bases and 1 base, with 5 bases remaining between them. CDR3 sequence (DNA): TGTGCCAGCAGTTTAGTTAGGAACACTGAAGCTTTCTTT. It translates to CASSLVRNTEAFF.